The 12 T cell receptor beta chains reported below all come from one sample, sequenced in a study of T-cell reconstitution after alpha-beta-depleted transplantation in children. The library targeted TCRbeta and was prepared with unique molecular identifiers. TCRdb re-called the PCR reads through MiXCR, storing one row per CDR3 protein. The sample gives some 200,000 distinct CDR3 sequences, 8.4% of which show up once; approximately 40% is in the top ten. Sequenced here: PBMCs, mostly from graft donor cells, sampled 360 days after TCRalphabeta/CD19-depleted stem cell transplant. The receptors originated from a male patient aged 2-15 years who had a stem cell transplant for acute myeloid leukemia, so the T cells may come from the graft donor.

Ten or more counts support this clonotype. In DNA, the CDR3 is TGTGCCACCAGCAGGGAGTTTGGGTCTGGGGCCAACGTCCTGACTTTC. This codes for CATSREFGSGANVLTF. The J gene is TRBJ2-6, the V gene TRBV15; D is ambiguous. The CDR3 totals 16 residues. Between the trimmed V and J ends, which lost 3 bases and 1 base, there was a span of 10 bases. Germline-derived CDR1 and CDR2 are LNHNV and YYDKDF (reference sequence).

This clonotype came up many times. The rearrangement links TRBV7-2 to TRBJ1-3, with D possibly matching TRBD1 (6 bases). V dropped 0 bases and J dropped 0 bases, with 9 bases sitting between them. From germline, CDR1 is SGHTA and CDR2 FQGNSA. The length of the CDR3 is 16 residues. In DNA, the CDR3 is TGTGCCAGCAGCTTAGCGGGGGGCTTCTCTGGAAACACCATATATTTT. Translated, it gives CASSLAGGFSGNTIYF.

This clonotype was detected a few times. The V call is TRBV20-1, the J call TRBJ2-1; tentatively, D is TRBD2 (5 bases). This CDR3 comprises 13 residues. V was shortened by 1 base and J by 5 bases, with 9 bases between the two germline ends. Germline values: CDR1 DFQATT, CDR2 SNEGSKA (reference sequence). The CDR3 DNA reads TGCAGTGCTAGAGCTAGCCACCACAATGAGCAGTTCTTC. Its translation: CSARASHHNEQFF.

This clonotype showed up just a few times. The rearrangement joins TRBV14 to TRBJ2-2; D not resolved. Germline V gives CDR1 SGHDN, CDR2 FVKESK. With 4 bases removed from V and 6 bases from J, the gap between germline ends came to 12 bases. The CDR3 runs to 14 residues. CDR3 loop: CASSPIGRSGELFF. CDR3 in DNA: TGTGCCAGCAGCCCTATTGGACGGTCCGGGGAGCTGTTTTTT.

This clonotype was counted at least ten times. The junction departs from germline at one end; a sequencing error may be responsible. This chain joins TRBV12-3 or TRBV12-4 and TRBJ2-1; 12 bases line up with TRBD2. The CDR3 covers 15 residues. The CDR3 loop is CASSLAGGKVDEQFF. The CDR3 DNA follows: TGTGCCAGCAGTCTAGCGGGAGGGAAGGTGGATGAGCAGTTCTTC.

The chain is built from TRBV5-1 and TRBJ2-2, with D tentatively TRBD2 (6 bases). V was trimmed by 0 bases and J by 4 bases, leaving 19 bases between them. The length of the CDR3 is 18 residues. CDR1 SGHRS and CDR2 YFSETQ come from the germline V gene. CDR3 protein: CASSLESGGGIRTGELFF. DNA of the CDR3: TGCGCCAGCAGCTTGGAATCGGGCGGCGGGATTCGCACCGGGGAGCTGTTTTTT.

This clonotype was seen only a few times. The CDR3 DNA reads TGTGCCAGCAGTGAGGGAACAAGGCCCACAGATACGCAGTATTTT. Its translation: CASSEGTRPTDTQYF. This chain links TRBV12-3 or TRBV12-4 with TRBJ2-3, with a tentative D call TRBD2 (5 bases). V lost 5 bases, J lost 2 bases, and 14 bases lay in between. The CDR3 length is 15 residues.

The CDR3 protein is CASSPAGAGGRIGELFF. The DNA of the CDR3 is TGTGCCAGCAGCCCGGCGGGTGCGGGAGGGCGTATCGGGGAGCTGTTTTTT. This chain connects TRBV5-6 to TRBJ2-2; 9 positions agree with TRBD2. Trimming cost V 4 bases and J 7 bases; bases outside gene matches: 14. The CDR3 totals 17 residues. Germline loops: CDR1 SGHDT, CDR2 YYEEEE.

In this sample, this clonotype turned up a few times. The rearrangement uses TRBV29-1 and TRBJ2-7; D is unresolved. With 4 bases removed from V and 4 bases from J, the gap between germline ends came to 8 bases. This CDR3 spans 11 amino acids. Germline V gives CDR1 SQVTM, CDR2 ANQGSEA. CDR3 sequence: CSVGSGYEQYF. In DNA, the CDR3 is TGCAGCGTTGGGTCCGGGTACGAGCAGTACTTC.

The chain couples TRBV14 to TRBJ2-1, with a possible D match to TRBD1 (6 bases). This CDR3 has 16 amino acids. Germline V gives CDR1 SGHDN, CDR2 FVKESK. Trimming took 6 bases from V and 4 from J, leaving 19 bases between them. The CDR3 nucleotides read TGTGCCAGCAGACGAACCGGGACATCGGTATACAATGAGCAGTTCTTC. Protein product: CASRRTGTSVYNEQFF.

The chain links TRBV25-1 to TRBJ2-3; 9 bases match TRBD1. Germline V lookup: CDR1 MGHDK, CDR2 SYGVNS. CDR3 size: 15 residues. Germline trimming cut 5 bases from V and 0 bases from J; bases unmatched to any gene: 3. The CDR3 sequence: CASSHRGLSTDTQYF. The DNA of the CDR3 is TGTGCCAGCAGTCACAGGGGGCTGAGCACAGATACGCAGTATTTT.

This clonotype appeared a few times. This chain connects TRBV27 to TRBJ2-4; unclear D gene. Trimming took 5 bases from V and 0 from J, leaving 8 bases between them. CDR3 length equals 14 residues. The germline CDR1 and CDR2 sequences are MNHEY and SMNVEV (reference sequence). CDR3 sequence (DNA): TGTGCCAGCAGTCGTGGACGAGCCAAAAACATTCAGTACTTC. This codes for CASSRGRAKNIQYF.